The rows below give T cell receptor beta chains drawn from one sample of a study of T cell responses to AZD1222 COVID-19 vaccine. Method: immunoSEQ multiplex PCR; TCRdb's copy keeps in-frame clones and lacks some. The sample shows roughly 100,000 clones, around 91% of them seen only once. The sequenced sample was peripheral blood, obtained on day 0 of AZD1222 vaccination. The receptors were gathered from an adult in good health. CDR3s include the opening cysteine and the closing phenylalanine or tryptophan. D genes are given only for firm matches. The size entry is marked missing in some rows and otherwise reads once, few, many or a size class.

>.|TRBJ2-7|.|TRBV7-2
TGTGCCAGCAGCCGGTCCCGGGGCTCCTACGAGCAGTACTTC
CASSRSRGSYEQYF
>.|TRBJ2-7|.|TRBV11-2
TGTGCCAGCAGCTTAGCCCCCCGGGACTCCTACGAGCAGTACTTC
CASSLAPRDSYEQYF
>.|TRBJ1-2|.|TRBV29-1
TGCAGCGTTGAAGTCGGGGGTGGCTACACCTTC
CSVEVGGGYTF
>.|TRBJ1-1|.|TRBV7-6
TGTGCCAGCAGTTTAACCGCGGATGGCACTGAAGCTTTCTTT
CASSLTADGTEAFF
>.|TRBJ1-5|TRBD1|TRBV28
TGTGCCAGCAGGTCAGGGGGCGCGGGTCAGCCCCAGCATTTT
CASRSGGAGQPQHF
>.|TRBJ1-5|.|TRBV5-5
TGTGCCAGCAGCTTGGGACAGAGCAATCAGCCCCAGCATTTT
CASSLGQSNQPQHF
>few|TRBJ2-2|TRBD2|TRBV7-9
TGTGCCAGCAAGGCTAGCGGGAACGGGGAGCTGTTTTTT
CASKASGNGELFF
>once|TRBJ1-5|.|TRBV11-1
TGTGCCAGCAGCGCCGACCTTGCCGGGCCCCAGCATTTT
CASSADLAGPQHF
>once|TRBJ2-2|TRBD1|TRBV2
TGTGCCAGCAGTGCATTAGGACAGGGGGCCGGGGAGCTGTTTTTT
CASSALGQGAGELFF
>.|TRBJ1-5|.|TRBV24-1
TGTGCCACCAGCGGGACCGCTATAGGGCCCCAGCATTTT
CATSGTAIGPQHF
>few|TRBJ2-1|.|TRBV10-3
TGTGCCATCAGTGGGAGCGGCTCCTACAATGAGCAGTTCTTC
CAISGSGSYNEQFF
>.|TRBJ2-1|.|TRBV7-8
TGTGCCAGCAGCCGCGAGCCAGGGTACCTCCAGGGGAATGAGCAGTTCTTC
CASSREPGYLQGNEQFF
>.|TRBJ2-5|TRBD1|TRBV6-5
TGTGCCAGCAGTCACGACAGGGCGAGGGAGACCCAGTACTTC
CASSHDRARETQYF
>.|TRBJ1-6|.|TRBV7-8
TGTGCCAGCAGCTTAGAGGCTGGGGTAATCGGATCACCCCTCCACTTT
CASSLEAGVIGSPLHF
>.|TRBJ2-1|.|TRBV7-2
TGTGCCAGCAGTTATGACTTCACAAGGCTCTATGAGCAGTTCTTC
CASSYDFTRLYEQFF
>.|TRBJ2-1|TRBD2|TRBV5-5
TGTGCCAGCAGCTTGGGGGGACTAGCGTACAATGAGCAGTTCTTC
CASSLGGLAYNEQFF
>once|TRBJ1-1|.|TRBV29-1
TGCAGCGTCCACAGGAACCGTGGGGACACTGAAGCTTTCTTT
CSVHRNRGDTEAFF
>many|TRBJ2-2|TRBD1|TRBV5-1
TGCGCCAGCAGCTTCCGTGACAGGGCACGATTGAACACCGGGGAGCTGTTTTTT
CASSFRDRARLNTGELFF
>.|TRBJ2-3|.|TRBV6-2/TRBV6-3
TGTGCCAGCAGTTACGTTGGGGTGGGCACAGATACGCAGTATTTT
CASSYVGVGTDTQYF
>few|TRBJ2-7|.|TRBV5-1
TGCGCCAGCAGCTCGGGACTCACCTACGAGCAGTACTTC
CASSSGLTYEQYF
>.|TRBJ2-1|TRBD2|TRBV28
TGTGCCAGCAGTTTACGGGGACTAGCGGGACCCCACAATGAGCAGTTCTTC
CASSLRGLAGPHNEQFF
>few|TRBJ1-1|.|TRBV6-5
TGTGCCAGCAGTTACTCGGTCCCGGAGGCTGAAGCTTTCTTT
CASSYSVPEAEAFF
>.|TRBJ1-2|.|TRBV7-8
TGTGCCAGCAGCTTAGTACAGAAAAACTATGGCTACACCTTC
CASSLVQKNYGYTF
>once|TRBJ1-2|TRBD1|TRBV29-1
TGCAGCGTCCATGGGGACAGGGGAGGTGACTATGGCTACACCTTC
CSVHGDRGGDYGYTF
>few|TRBJ2-7|TRBD1|TRBV15
TGTGCCACCAGCAGGGAAGGACAGGGAGGCTACGAGCAGTACTTC
CATSREGQGGYEQYF
>.|TRBJ2-1|.|TRBV11-3
TGTGCCAGCAGCTTAGGTGGGGACTCCAATGAGCAGTTCTTC
CASSLGGDSNEQFF
>.|TRBJ1-5|.|TRBV28
TGTGCCAGCAGTTTACAGGTTCTTAGCAATCAGCCCCAGCATTTT
CASSLQVLSNQPQHF
>.|TRBJ1-2|.|TRBV7-9
TGTGCCAGCAGCTTAGCCGCCCGAGGGGCGCAGTATGGCTACACCTTC
CASSLAARGAQYGYTF
>.|TRBJ2-7|.|TRBV7-2
TGTGCCAGCAGTCTGGCCGAAAGCTCCTACGAGCAGTACTTC
CASSLAESSYEQYF
>.|TRBJ2-1|.|TRBV11-2
TGTGCCAGCAGCTTAGTAGGGAATGAGCAGTTCTTC
CASSLVGNEQFF
>.|TRBJ2-5|TRBD2|TRBV19
TGTGCCAGTGCGAATAGCGGGATCCTAGAGACCCAGTACTTC
CASANSGILETQYF
>.|TRBJ1-5|.|TRBV10-2
TGCGCCAGCATGGAAGGGGGTGGCAATCAGCCCCAGCATTTT
CASMEGGGNQPQHF
>.|TRBJ2-1|.|TRBV4-2
TGTGCCAGCAGCCCCACTAGGATTGGAGACAATGAGCAGTTCTTC
CASSPTRIGDNEQFF
>.|TRBJ1-3|.|TRBV7-2
TGTGCCAGCAGTTTCAGGGATTCGAGAAACACCATATATTTT
CASSFRDSRNTIYF
>.|TRBJ2-2|.|TRBV7-2
TGTGCCAGCAGCTTACAACTGTACACCGGGGAGCTGTTTTTT
CASSLQLYTGELFF
>.|TRBJ2-2|.|TRBV24-1
TGTGCCACCAGTGATTTCCAGGGTGGGAACACCGGGGAGCTGTTTTTT
CATSDFQGGNTGELFF
>.|TRBJ2-1|TRBD2|TRBV6-4
TGTGCCAGCAGTGGCGGGACTAGCGGGAGTGATGAGCAGTTCTTC
CASSGGTSGSDEQFF
>.|TRBJ2-2|TRBD1|TRBV4-3
TGCGCCAGCAGCCGCCTCAGAGGGACAGGGGCGACCGGGGAGCTGTTTTTT
CASSRLRGTGATGELFF
>.|TRBJ2-3|TRBD1|TRBV4-2
TGTGCCAGCAGCCAAATACGGACAGGGGGCACAGATACGCAGTATTTT
CASSQIRTGGTDTQYF
>few|TRBJ1-1|TRBD1|TRBV27
TGTGCCAGCACTCCCGCGGTTGGGGGCAGGGGGGGCACTGAAGCTTTCTTT
CASTPAVGGRGGTEAFF
>.|TRBJ1-1|.|TRBV27
TGTGCCAGCAGTTTAGACAGGTTCACTGAAGCTTTCTTT
CASSLDRFTEAFF
>.|TRBJ2-7|TRBD1|TRBV11-2
TGTGCCAGCAGCACCCTAGGACAGGGGGCCCGTTTTTGGCAGTACTTC
CASSTLGQGARFWQYF
>.|TRBJ2-2|.|TRBV7-3
TGTGCCAGCAGCTTGGCCCCGAACACCGGGGAGCTGTTTTTT
CASSLAPNTGELFF
>.|TRBJ2-5|TRBD2|TRBV18
TGTGCCAGCTCACCACCGGGACTACAAGAGACCCAGTACTTC
CASSPPGLQETQYF
>few|TRBJ2-1|.|TRBV29-1
TGCAGCGTTCGATCCGAGCGGGAGCAGTTCTTC
CSVRSEREQFF
>.|TRBJ2-1|TRBD1|TRBV4-2
TGTGCCAGCAGCCAAGATCCACCGGACAGGGGGCAGGGTGAGCAGTTCTTC
CASSQDPPDRGQGEQFF
>.|TRBJ2-1|.|TRBV7-8
TGTGCCAGCAGCTGGGACTCGGCGGGCGATGAGCAGTTCTTC
CASSWDSAGDEQFF
>.|TRBJ2-7|.|TRBV10-2
TGCGCCAGCAGGGGACGGGACCCAGGGATTTACGAGCAGTACTTC
CASRGRDPGIYEQYF
>.|TRBJ1-6|TRBD1|TRBV30
TGTGCCTGGAGATCCCGGGACAGTCTGTTCTCACCCCTCCACTTT
CAWRSRDSLFSPLHF
>.|TRBJ1-2|.|TRBV19
TGTGCAAGTGGTGGGGATCCTCCTAACTATGGCTACACCTTC
CASGGDPPNYGYTF
>.|TRBJ2-7|TRBD1|TRBV7-9
TGTGCCAGCAGCGAGAGACAGGGGATCTACGAGCAGTACTTC
CASSERQGIYEQYF
>.|TRBJ2-7|TRBD1|TRBV27
TGTGCCAGCACTTCCAGGGGGCGCGACGAGCAGTACTTC
CASTSRGRDEQYF
>once|TRBJ1-4|.|TRBV28
TGTGCCAGCAGTTATACAGGCGCAACTAATGAAAAACTGTTTTTT
CASSYTGATNEKLFF
>few|TRBJ2-5|TRBD2|TRBV27
TGTGCCAGCAGTCCCATAGCGGGAGTTGCCGTGTTCGCCAGGGAGACCCAGTACTTC
CASSPIAGVAVFARETQYF